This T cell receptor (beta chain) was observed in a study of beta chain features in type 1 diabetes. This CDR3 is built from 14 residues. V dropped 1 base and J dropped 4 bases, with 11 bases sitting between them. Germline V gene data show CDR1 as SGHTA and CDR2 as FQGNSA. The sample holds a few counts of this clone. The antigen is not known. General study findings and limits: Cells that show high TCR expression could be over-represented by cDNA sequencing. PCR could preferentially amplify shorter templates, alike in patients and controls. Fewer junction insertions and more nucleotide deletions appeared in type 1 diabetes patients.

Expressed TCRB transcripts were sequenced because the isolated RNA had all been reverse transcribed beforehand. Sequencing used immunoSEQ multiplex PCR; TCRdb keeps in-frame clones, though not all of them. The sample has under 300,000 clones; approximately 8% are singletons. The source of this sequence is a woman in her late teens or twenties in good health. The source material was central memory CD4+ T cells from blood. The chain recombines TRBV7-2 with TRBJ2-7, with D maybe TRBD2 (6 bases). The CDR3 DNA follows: TGTGCCAGCAGCTTAGGGGCTAGCGAGTACGAGCAGTACTTC. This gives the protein CASSLGASEYEQYF.